This T cell receptor (beta chain) was sequenced during a study of PD-1 blockade in classical Hodgkin lymphoma. The sample holds a few counts of this clone. Other DNA sequences in the sample encode the same CDR3. Method: immunoSEQ multiplex PCR; TCRdb's copy keeps in-frame clones and lacks some. The table records about 66,000 clones, about 70% of them present only once. The germline CDR1 and CDR2 sequences are LNHDA and SQIVND (reference sequence). With 4 bases removed from V and 1 base from J, the gap between germline ends came to 17 bases. The CDR3 has 17 residues. Relapse after autologous stem cell transplantation occurred in every patient, and brentuximab vedotin exposure varied.

The sequencing used peripheral blood mononuclear cells (PBMCs), collected before the second cycle of nivolumab. This clonotype was sampled from a human donor with classical Hodgkin lymphoma. V usage is TRBV19 and J usage is TRBJ1-5; D is ambiguous. CDR3 protein: CASSTTWGGISNQPQHF. CDR3 in DNA: TGTGCCAGTAGTACGACCTGGGGAGGGATAAGCAATCAGCCCCAGCATTTT.